Presented here are 17 T cell receptor beta chains from one specimen sequenced in a study of blood T cell repertoires in COVID-19. Method: immunoSEQ multiplex PCR; TCRdb's copy keeps in-frame clones and lacks some. The top ten clones hold roughly 15% of a sample with about 14,000 clones, 85% to 90% of them seen once. The sample taken for sequencing was peripheral blood. Receptors were obtained from a man aged 50 to 60 with active COVID-19.

V gene TRBV19 combines with J gene TRBJ2-7, with TRBD1 identical over 10 bases. V shed 7 bases, J shed 6 bases, and the junction held 15 bases outside the gene matches. This CDR3 comprises 16 residues. From germline, CDR1 is LNHDA and CDR2 SQIVND (reference sequence). CDR3 nucleotide sequence: TGTGCCAGTAACCAACTCCCGGGACAGGGGATCTCCGAGCAGTACTTC. Residues: CASNQLPGQGISEQYF.

This clone has just one count. This chain uses TRBV5-1 with TRBJ2-2; TRBD2 is a possible D gene (6 bases). V gave up 5 bases and J gave up 6 bases, with 17 bases separating them. CDR1 and CDR2 from the germline V gene are SGHRS and YFSETQ. The CDR3 loop spans 15 amino acids. Written as DNA, the CDR3 is TGCGCCAGCAGTGTAACACTAGCTACGTCCGGGGAGCTGTTTTTT. This translates into CASSVTLATSGELFF. Full variable domain (outside the CDR3, taken from reference TRBV5-1 and TRBJ2-2): KAGVTQTPRYLIKTRGQQVTLSCSPISGHRSVSWYQQTPGQGLQFLFEYFSETQRNKGNFPGRFSGRQFSNSRSEMNVSTLELGDSALYLCASSVTLATSGELFFGEGSRLTVL.

The CDR3 here is CASSPTSAWEQYF. CDR3 nucleotides: TGTGCCAGCAGTCCAACTAGTGCTTGGGAGCAGTACTTC. The chain employs TRBV27 and TRBJ2-7; possible D gene TRBD2, 5 bases. Germline lookup yields CDR1 MNHEY and CDR2 SMNVEV (reference sequence). V was shortened by 5 bases and J by 7 bases, with 15 bases between the two germline ends. The CDR3 runs to 13 residues.

The chain recombines TRBV7-2 with TRBJ2-3; TRBD2 aligns across 11 bases. CDR1 and CDR2 (germline): SGHTA, FQGNSA. The CDR3 totals 16 residues. Trimming at V came to 5 bases and at J to 4 bases, leaving 8 bases not matched to a gene. The CDR3 DNA is TGTGCCAGCAGCCTAACTAGCGGGAGAGGGGCAGATACGCAGTATTTT. Amino acids: CASSLTSGRGADTQYF.

The rearrangement uses TRBV5-4 and TRBJ2-3; 9 bases align to TRBD2. The CDR3 runs 15 residues. J was trimmed by 5 bases and V by 4 bases; bases with no gene match: 8. Germline lookup yields CDR1 SGHNT and CDR2 YYREEE (reference sequence). CDR3 nucleotide sequence: TGTGCCAGCAGCCGAGGCTCGCGGGGGGGAGATACGCAGTATTTT. This codes for CASSRGSRGGDTQYF.

The chain links TRBV30 to TRBJ2-1, with D possibly matching TRBD1 (8 bases). The V end lost 4 bases, the J end lost 6 bases, and 16 bases lay between the germline ends. Germline CDR1 and CDR2: GTSNPN and SVGIG (reference sequence). The CDR3 is made up of 14 amino acids. The CDR3 region has the DNA TGTGCCTGGATTGACAGGGGAGGGGGCAATGAGCAGTTCTTC. Protein sequence: CAWIDRGGGNEQFF.

This chain uses TRBV25-1 with TRBJ1-2; a possible D gene is TRBD1 (5 bases). CDR1 is MGHDK, CDR2 SYGVNS, per germline. Trimming took off 3 bases at V and 2 bases at J, with 7 bases between the two ends. The CDR3 has 13 amino acids. This chain's CDR3 is CASSEAGNYGYTF. For the CDR3, the DNA is TGTGCCAGCAGTGAGGCAGGGAACTATGGCTACACCTTC.

The V and J genes are TRBV4-3 and TRBJ2-1; a possible D gene is TRBD2 (5 bases). This CDR3 region has 17 residues. Germline V gene lookup returns CDR1 LGHNA and CDR2 YSLEER. V lost 0 bases and J 6 bases, leaving 18 bases between the germline ends. CDR3 sequence: CASSQEVRAAYSNEQFF. DNA of the CDR3: TGCGCCAGCAGCCAAGAGGTACGAGCGGCATACTCCAATGAGCAGTTCTTC.

The gene calls are TRBV4-2 and TRBJ1-2; possible D gene TRBD1, 5 bases. Trimming stripped 0 bases from V and 0 bases from J, with 14 bases between. The CDR3 has 17 amino acids. Germline V gene lookup returns CDR1 LGHNA and CDR2 YNFKEQ. The DNA for the CDR3 is TGTGCCAGCAGCCAAGATAGGGGCCTCTCAGCTAACTATGGCTACACCTTC. Protein sequence: CASSQDRGLSANYGYTF.

Only one count was recorded for this clone. The chain uses TRBV5-5 and TRBJ2-5, with TRBD2 as a possible D gene (7 bases). The CDR3 has 19 amino acids. V was shortened by 1 base and J by 4 bases, with 26 bases between the two germline ends. Germline assignment: CDR1 SGHKS and CDR2 YYEKEE (reference sequence). The CDR3 is CASSLYSLTGGALGETQYF. CDR3 bases: TGTGCCAGCAGCTTGTATAGTCTAACGGGGGGCGCCTTAGGAGAGACCCAGTACTTC.

The chain couples TRBV11-3 to TRBJ2-2, with D possibly being TRBD2 (5 bases). V was clipped by 8 bases and J by 0 bases, with 13 bases between them. The V gene's germline CDR1 is SGHNT and CDR2 YENEEA. The CDR3 contains 15 residues. This CDR3 is CASFLGGPNTGELFF. The CDR3 DNA reads TGTGCCAGCTTCCTCGGCGGGCCGAACACCGGGGAGCTGTTTTTT.

The rearrangement joins TRBV7-9 to TRBJ1-1; 7 nucleotides line up with TRBD1. The CDR3 loop spans 15 amino acids. Germline CDR1 reads SEHNR; CDR2 reads FQNEAQ (reference sequence). J was trimmed by 4 bases and V by 0 bases; bases with no gene match: 5. The DNA for the CDR3 is TGTGCCAGCAGCTTAGCAGGACAGGCTGTCACTGAAGCTTTCTTT. Protein: CASSLAGQAVTEAFF.

V is TRBV10-3 and J is TRBJ2-7; weak D call: TRBD1 (6 bases). V lost 3 bases, J lost 0 bases, and 15 bases lay in between. Germline lookup yields CDR1 ENHRY and CDR2 SYGVKD. The CDR3 has 16 residues. The DNA of the CDR3 is TGTGCCATCAGTGACAGAGGAGGACAGAGCTCCTACGAGCAGTACTTC. It codes for CAISDRGGQSSYEQYF.

The genes are TRBV9 and TRBJ2-1, with 7 bases matching TRBD1. Germline CDR1 and CDR2: SGDLS and YYNGEE. V lost 4 bases and J lost 9; bases outside the gene matches: 7. The CDR3 contains 13 residues. The CDR3 sequence: CASSPGGMGEQFF. CDR3 nucleotides: TGTGCCAGCAGCCCAGGGGGTATGGGTGAGCAGTTCTTC.

This sequence joins TRBV19 and TRBJ1-5; no clear D gene. With 7 bases removed from V and 3 bases from J, the gap between germline ends came to 16 bases. The germline CDR1 and CDR2 sequences are LNHDA and SQIVND (reference sequence). The CDR3 consists of 15 residues. The CDR3 region has the DNA TGTGCCAGTATCGACCGGTCAGGACTCAATCAGCCCCAGCATTTT. It is translated as CASIDRSGLNQPQHF.

This chain joins TRBV11-1 and TRBJ2-1; no clear D. Looked up from germline, CDR1 is SGHAT and CDR2 is FQDESV (reference sequence). The CDR3 is made up of 15 amino acids. With 4 bases removed from V and 9 bases from J, the gap between germline ends came to 19 bases. CDR3 in amino acids: CASSSKTPRRGEQFF. Here the CDR3 DNA reads TGTGCCAGCAGCTCAAAGACACCTCGGCGTGGTGAGCAGTTCTTC.

This clone was seen a few times. This chain links TRBV19 with TRBJ1-2; D is undetermined. Germline values: CDR1 LNHDA, CDR2 SQIVND (reference sequence). V lost 3 bases to trimming and J lost 5 bases, with 16 bases between them. The CDR3 consists of 15 residues. CDR3 sequence (DNA): TGTGCCAGTAGTATCGGCGGGGTCGGCCATTATGGCTACACCTTC. Its protein product is CASSIGGVGHYGYTF. Variable domain in full (rest from reference TRBV19 and TRBJ1-2): DGGITQSPKYLFRKEGQNVTLSCEQNLNHDAMYWYRQDPGQGLRLIYYSQIVNDFQKGDIAEGYSVSREKKESFPLTVTSAQKNPTAFYLCASSIGGVGHYGYTFGSGTRLTVV.